This passage covers 4 T cell receptor beta chains from one sample sequenced in a study of blood T cell repertoires in COVID-19 (dated by TCRdb to between 2020 and 2021). The library was made by the immunoSEQ multiplex PCR assay. Imported from immuneACCESS, the table was reduced by TCRdb to in-frame sequences with V and J called. These copies leave out some clones; in studies compared against another copy, an unresolved V gene accounts for under half, and the cause of the remainder is not known. Within this sample are around 190,000 clones, with around 86% of them counted one time only. The leading ten clones occupy 7.6% of the sample. The sample taken for sequencing was peripheral blood. Receptors were obtained from a woman in her seventies with COVID-19, enrolled during active disease.

The sample holds one count of this clone. The rearrangement uses TRBV10-1 and TRBJ2-7; the match to TRBD2 covers 11 bases. This CDR3 region has 14 residues. Germline values: CDR1 WNHNN, CDR2 SYGVQD (reference sequence). J gave up 7 bases and V 3 bases, and 5 bases lay outside the gene matches. The CDR3 loop reads CASSDPSGRWEQYF. DNA for the CDR3: TGCGCCAGCAGTGATCCTAGCGGGAGGTGGGAGCAGTACTTC.

Only a few counts were recorded for this clone. The chain couples TRBV5-1 to TRBJ2-5; a weak D match, TRBD2 (5 bases). The CDR3 totals 13 residues. Germline lookup yields CDR1 SGHRS and CDR2 YFSETQ. V gave up 4 bases and J gave up 7 bases, with 14 bases separating them. CDR3 sequence: CASSVRGDRTQYF. In DNA form, the CDR3 reads TGCGCCAGCAGCGTTCGGGGAGATAGGACCCAGTACTTC.

The rearrangement links TRBV7-2 to TRBJ2-1, with a possible D match to TRBD2 (6 bases). Germline V gene data show CDR1 as SGHTA and CDR2 as FQGNSA. V was cut by 5 bases and J by 4 bases, with 18 bases left in between. The CDR3 runs to 16 residues. The CDR3 nucleotides read TGTGCCAGCAGCCCGCCGGGACTGGCACAATACAATGAGCAGTTCTTC. It is translated as CASSPPGLAQYNEQFF.

V is TRBV11-3 and J is TRBJ1-1; D gene unclear. Germline V gene lookup returns CDR1 SGHNT and CDR2 YENEEA. The CDR3 spans 12 residues. Between the trimmed V and J ends, which lost 5 bases and 4 bases, there was a span of 8 bases. The CDR3: CASSRDSTEAFF. The CDR3 DNA reads as TGTGCCAGCAGCCGGGATAGCACTGAAGCTTTCTTT.